This T cell receptor (beta chain) was obtained from a study of cytomegalovirus exposure and HLA in healthy donors. CDR1 is MNHNS and CDR2 is SASEGT in the germline V gene. The trim removed 4 bases at V and 5 bases at J, leaving 5 bases unmatched. There are 15 residues in the CDR3. A multiplex PCR was run with 60 Vbeta primers and 13 Jbeta primers. Produced via immunoSEQ multiplex PCR; TCRdb's table is partial and in-frame only. The sample lists around 40,000 clones, approximately 66% occurring once. The receptor's source is a man aged 50-59 years in good health and CMV-seropositive. Sequencing was performed on PBMCs. The rearrangement uses TRBV6-1 and TRBJ2-2; 9 nucleotides line up with TRBD1. The CDR3 sequence is CASSALTGGTGELFF. The CDR3 nucleotides read TGTGCCAGCAGTGCGTTGACAGGGGGGACCGGGGAGCTGTTTTTT.